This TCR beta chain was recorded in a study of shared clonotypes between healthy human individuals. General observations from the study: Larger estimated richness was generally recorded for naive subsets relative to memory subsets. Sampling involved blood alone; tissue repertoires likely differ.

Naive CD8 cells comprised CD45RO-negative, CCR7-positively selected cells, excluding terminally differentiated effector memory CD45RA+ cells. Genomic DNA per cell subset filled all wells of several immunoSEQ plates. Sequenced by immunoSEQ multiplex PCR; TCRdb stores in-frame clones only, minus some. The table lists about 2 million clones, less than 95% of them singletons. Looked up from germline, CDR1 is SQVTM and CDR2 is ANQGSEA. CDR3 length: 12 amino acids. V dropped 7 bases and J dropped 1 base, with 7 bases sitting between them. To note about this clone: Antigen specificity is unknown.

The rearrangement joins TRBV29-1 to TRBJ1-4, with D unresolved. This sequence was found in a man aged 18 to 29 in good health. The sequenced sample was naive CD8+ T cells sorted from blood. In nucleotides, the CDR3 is TGCAGCGCTCGGGGAACTAATGAAAAACTGTTTTTT. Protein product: CSARGTNEKLFF.